This T cell receptor (beta chain) stems from a study of T cells in Graves' hyperthyroidism and ophthalmopathy. From RNA transcripts, TCR beta CDR3 regions were amplified. The HTBI primer set drove a first-round RT-PCR of the TCR CDR3. TCRdb re-analysed the multiplex PCR reads in MiXCR, keeping a single row per CDR3 protein. The sample has 500,000 to 600,000 distinct CDR3 sequences, around 46% seen once. This clonotype has ten or more counts. The CDR3 loop spans 15 amino acids. The V gene lost 4 bases and the J gene lost 1 base, with 11 bases spanning the gap. The V gene's germline CDR1 is SGHTS and CDR2 YDEGEE. Uncontrolled infection, other autoimmune disease, pregnancy or lactation disqualified patients from enrolment.

The chain has TRBV5-8 and TRBJ2-2, with a tentative D call TRBD2 (5 bases). The sequenced sample was peripheral blood or thyroid tissue (not recorded which). The sequence derives from a woman under 30 with Graves' hyperthyroidism. CDR3 sequence reads: CASSDRTRNTGELFF. The CDR3 DNA is TGTGCCAGCAGCGATCGGACTCGGAACACCGGGGAGCTGTTTTTT.